A selection of T cell receptor beta chains follows, all from one sample in a study of blood T cell repertoires in COVID-19. TCRdb's table, derived via immunoSEQ multiplex PCR, lists solely in-frame clones and lacks some. Of about 210,000 clones in the sample, 81% are singletons; the top ten hold just under 9%. Material: PBMCs or T cells enriched from blood (not recorded which). These receptors all come from a woman aged 50 to 65 with acute COVID-19. The CDR3 runs from the conserved cysteine through the conserved F or W.

cdr3_aa: CASIDYSSNTEAFF
j_call: TRBJ1-1
v_call: TRBV25-1

cdr3_aa: CASSPRGPVNEQYF
j_call: TRBJ2-7
v_call: TRBV5-1

cdr3_aa: CASSYTGLTDTQYF
j_call: TRBJ2-3
v_call: TRBV6-2/TRBV6-3

cdr3_aa: CASSTRSGSNYGYTF
j_call: TRBJ1-2
v_call: TRBV19

cdr3_aa: CASSYIGTGISPLHF
j_call: TRBJ1-6
v_call: TRBV6-2/TRBV6-3

cdr3_aa: CASRAAGGPNEKLFF
j_call: TRBJ1-4
v_call: TRBV7-2

cdr3_aa: CASSPVASGNTDTQYF
j_call: TRBJ2-3
v_call: TRBV18

cdr3_aa: CASSEAAVLQPQHF
j_call: TRBJ1-5
v_call: TRBV2

cdr3_aa: CASSLGLINYGYTF
j_call: TRBJ1-2
v_call: TRBV7-9

cdr3_aa: CASSSRVGSGTFYEQYF
j_call: TRBJ2-7
v_call: TRBV28

cdr3_aa: CAISDPGQGSYEQYF
j_call: TRBJ2-7
v_call: TRBV10-3

cdr3_aa: CASSLLGGGPPDTQYF
j_call: TRBJ2-3
v_call: TRBV7-9

cdr3_aa: CASSKFRLGRPLGEKLFF
j_call: TRBJ1-4
v_call: TRBV21-1

cdr3_aa: CASSLPGGSTGGEQFF
j_call: TRBJ2-1
v_call: TRBV7-2

cdr3_aa: CASSLSGGQPQHF
j_call: TRBJ1-5
v_call: TRBV7-9

cdr3_aa: CASSRQGLDGDSPLHF
j_call: TRBJ1-6
v_call: TRBV6-4

cdr3_aa: CASSPPMLAGGENTQYF
j_call: TRBJ2-3
v_call: TRBV7-2

cdr3_aa: CSASGRFKNIQYF
j_call: TRBJ2-4
v_call: TRBV20-1

cdr3_aa: CASSLGPAGGSRQYF
j_call: TRBJ2-7
v_call: TRBV7-8

cdr3_aa: CASSQPTTGIYGYTF
j_call: TRBJ1-2
v_call: TRBV4-1

cdr3_aa: CASSFRDRQETQYF
j_call: TRBJ2-5
v_call: TRBV7-2

cdr3_aa: CASTTPRGGNQPQHF
j_call: TRBJ1-5
v_call: TRBV28

cdr3_aa: CASSPQGLVLTGELFF
j_call: TRBJ2-2
v_call: TRBV7-9

cdr3_aa: CASSAQQGAGLTEAFF
j_call: TRBJ1-1
v_call: TRBV9

cdr3_aa: CASSLTGSVGYTF
j_call: TRBJ1-2
v_call: TRBV5-4

cdr3_aa: CASSLAFDTGDEQFF
j_call: TRBJ2-1
v_call: TRBV5-1